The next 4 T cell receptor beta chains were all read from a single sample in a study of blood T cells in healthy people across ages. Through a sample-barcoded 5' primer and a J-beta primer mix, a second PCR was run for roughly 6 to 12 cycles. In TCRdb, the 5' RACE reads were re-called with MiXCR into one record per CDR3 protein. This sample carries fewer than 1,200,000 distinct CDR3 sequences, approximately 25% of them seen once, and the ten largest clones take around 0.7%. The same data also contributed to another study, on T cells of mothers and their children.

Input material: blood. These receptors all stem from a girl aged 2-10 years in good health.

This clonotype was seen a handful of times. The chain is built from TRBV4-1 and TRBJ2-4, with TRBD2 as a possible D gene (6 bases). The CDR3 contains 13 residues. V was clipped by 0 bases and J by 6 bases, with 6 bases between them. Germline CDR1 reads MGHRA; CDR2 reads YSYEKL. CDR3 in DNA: TGCGCCAGCAGCCAAGAGGGACTAAACATTCAGTACTTC. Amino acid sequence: CASSQEGLNIQYF.

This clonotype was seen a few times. The CDR3 reads CASAERIFKETQYF. The DNA of the CDR3 is TGTGCCAGCGCCGAACGGATCTTCAAAGAGACCCAGTACTTC. The chain carries TRBV27 and TRBJ2-5, with D unclear. Trimming removed 8 bases at V and 3 bases at J, with 16 bases between. The CDR3 has 14 amino acids. Germline V gene sequence: CDR1 MNHEY, CDR2 SMNVEV (reference sequence).

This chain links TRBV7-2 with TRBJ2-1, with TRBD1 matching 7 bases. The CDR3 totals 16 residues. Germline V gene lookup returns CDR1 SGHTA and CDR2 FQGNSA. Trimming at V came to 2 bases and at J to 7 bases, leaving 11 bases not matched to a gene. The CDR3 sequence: CASSLPGQVTTNEQFF. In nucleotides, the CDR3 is TGTGCCAGCAGCTTACCCGGACAGGTAACCACAAATGAGCAGTTCTTC.

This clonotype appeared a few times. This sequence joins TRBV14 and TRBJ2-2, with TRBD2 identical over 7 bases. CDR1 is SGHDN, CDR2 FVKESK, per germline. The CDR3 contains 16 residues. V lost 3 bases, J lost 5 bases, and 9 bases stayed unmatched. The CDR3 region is CASSHEAGADTGELFF. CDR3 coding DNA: TGTGCCAGCAGCCACGAGGCGGGAGCGGATACCGGGGAGCTGTTTTTT.